The entry below gives a single T cell receptor beta chain sequence along with its context. TCRdb keeps only in-frame clones here, not all; method: immunoSEQ multiplex PCR. The sample records around 67,000 clones, approximately 90% being singletons. This sample was included in a study of blood T cell repertoires in COVID-19. Study-level background: Acute-phase and convalescent COVID-19 samples originated in the United States, Italy and Spain. Nucleic acid was either cDNA or gDNA, and it came from T cells, B-cell-depleted T cells, or PBMCs.

The CDR3 is made up of 14 amino acids. V dropped 3 bases and J dropped 2; count of bases not matched to a gene: 2. Germline V CDR1 and CDR2: SGHAT, FQNNGV. The genes are TRBV11-2 and TRBJ2-7; 9 bases line up with TRBD1. Sequences were obtained from peripheral blood. The receptor was isolated from a human donor in a cohort sampled during active COVID-19. Written as DNA, the CDR3 is TGTGCCAGCAGCTTTTACAGGGGGCCCTACGAGCAGTACTTC. Residues: CASSFYRGPYEQYF. The full variable domain, its missing parts supplied by reference TRBV11-2 and TRBJ2-7, is EAGVAQSPRYKIIEKRQSVAFWCNPISGHATLYWYQQILGQGPKLLIQFQNNGVVDDSQLPKDRFSAERLKGVDSTLKIQPAKLEDSAVYLCASSFYRGPYEQYFGPGTRLTVT.